The clone carrying this TCR beta chain was detected only a few times. These data are taken from a study of blood T cells in healthy people across ages. It was with a sample-barcoded 5' primer and a J-beta primer mix that a second PCR of roughly 7 to 12 cycles was run. MiXCR, applied by TCRdb to the 5' RACE reads, yields one record per CDR3 protein. The sample has about 1 million distinct CDR3 sequences; 40% to 45% are singletons. The CDR3 totals 17 residues. Germline lookup yields CDR1 MGHDK and CDR2 SYGVNS. V was shortened by 2 bases and J by 2 bases, with 19 bases between the two germline ends. The receptor was isolated from a woman in her sixties in good health. The genes are TRBV25-1 and TRBJ2-7; perhaps TRBD1 as D (6 bases). Sequencing was done on a sample of blood. The CDR3 DNA is TGTGCCAGCAGTGAACCCGCTTCCGGGACACCCACCTACGAGCAGTACTTC. Its translation is CASSEPASGTPTYEQYF.